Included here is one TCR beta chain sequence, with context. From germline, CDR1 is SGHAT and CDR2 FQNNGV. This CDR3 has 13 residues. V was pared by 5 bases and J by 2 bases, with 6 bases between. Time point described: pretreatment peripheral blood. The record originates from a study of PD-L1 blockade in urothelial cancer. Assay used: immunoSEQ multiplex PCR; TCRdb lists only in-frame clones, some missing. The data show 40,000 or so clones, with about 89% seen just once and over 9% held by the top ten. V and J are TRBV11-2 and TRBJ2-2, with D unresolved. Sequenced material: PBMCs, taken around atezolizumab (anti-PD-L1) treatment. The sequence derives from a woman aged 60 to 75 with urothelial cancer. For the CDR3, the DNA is TGTGCCAGCAGCCAAACAAACACCGGGGAGCTGTTTTTT. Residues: CASSQTNTGELFF.